These 4 T cell receptor beta chains came from one sample sequenced in a study of patients and donors after allogeneic stem cell transplantation. A single record per CDR3 protein comes from TCRdb applying MiXCR to the RT-PCR reads. In the table there are 800,000 to 1,000,000 distinct CDR3 sequences, 15% to 20% of which are singletons. Sequenced: blood, either unsorted or a sorted T cell fraction (not recorded which). The source of these receptors is a human donor who was either an allogeneic HSCT recipient or a stem cell or donor lymphocyte infusion donor (not recorded which). It is not recorded whose cells these are; they may come from a transplant donor.

This clonotype showed up just a few times. The chain links TRBV3-1 to TRBJ2-1; 13 nucleotides align to TRBD2. The CDR3 consists of 17 residues. V dropped 0 bases and J dropped 9; count of bases not matched to a gene: 8. Germline CDR1 is LGHDT and CDR2 is YNNKEL (reference sequence). The CDR3 DNA reads TGTGCCAGCAGCCAAGATTCGGGGACTAGCGGGAATGGTGAGCAGTTCTTC. It encodes CASSQDSGTSGNGEQFF.

This clonotype was observed a few times. The chain is built from TRBV30 and TRBJ2-7; a possible D gene is TRBD1 (8 bases). CDR3 size: 16 residues. The V end lost 1 base, the J end lost 1 base, and 17 bases lay between the germline ends. Germline CDR1 reads GTSNPN; CDR2 reads SVGIG (reference sequence). In nucleotides, the CDR3 is TGTGCCTGGAGTGACGGGGGGACAGGCCTTTCCTACGAGCAGTACTTC. The encoded protein is CAWSDGGTGLSYEQYF. Combining the CDR3 with reference TRBV30 and TRBJ2-7 gives the whole variable domain SQTIHQWPATLVQPVGSPLSLECTVEGTSNPNLYWYRQAAGRGLQLLFYSVGIGQISSEVPQNLSASRPQDRQFILSSKKLLLSDSGFYLCAWSDGGTGLSYEQYFGPGTRLTVT.

The J gene is TRBJ2-5, the V gene TRBV2; D unresolved. V lost 5 bases to trimming and J lost 7 bases, with 14 bases between them. The CDR3 loop spans 13 amino acids. Germline assignment: CDR1 SNHLY and CDR2 FYNNEI. The CDR3 sequence is CASSTYPLGTQYF. CDR3 DNA: TGTGCCAGCAGTACCTACCCACTGGGGACCCAGTACTTC.

The V call is TRBV10-2, the J call TRBJ2-7, with 9 bases fitting TRBD2. In germline, CDR1 is WSHSY, CDR2 SAAADI. V shed 4 bases, J shed 1 base, and the junction held 8 bases outside the gene matches. The CDR3 is 16 residues long. The CDR3 reads CASSGWVSGGSYEQYF. In DNA form, the CDR3 reads TGCGCCAGCAGTGGTTGGGTTAGCGGGGGATCCTACGAGCAGTACTTC.